This is a list of T cell receptor beta chains from one sample in a study of cytomegalovirus exposure and HLA in healthy donors. The method was immunoSEQ multiplex PCR; TCRdb's version includes in-frame clones alone and lacks a portion of them. The sample includes 150,000 or so clones, over 80% of them seen just once. Sequenced sample: PBMCs. These receptors were collected from a woman aged 45-65 years in good health and CMV-seropositive. CDR3s include the opening cysteine and the closing phenylalanine or tryptophan.

>TRBJ2-7|TRBV7-9
CSSSLVNPGRASYEQYF
>TRBJ2-5|TRBV5-1
CASSLEGRGQETQYF
>TRBJ2-6|TRBV5-4
CASSLALGANVLTF
>TRBJ1-5|TRBV18
CASSPGTGVQPQHF
>TRBJ2-7|TRBV29-1
CSVGPQGSGYEQYF
>TRBJ2-5|TRBV7-3
CASSSPSAETQYF
>TRBJ2-5|TRBV6-6
CASSPSDRPFQETQYF
>TRBJ1-1|TRBV5-5
CASSLEGAAFF
>-|TRBV7-9
CASSPPVSEGSYEQYF
>TRBJ2-1|TRBV7-6
CASSFLSGGASREQFF
>TRBJ1-2|TRBV5-1
CASSLGGVANYGYTF
>TRBJ2-5|TRBV5-6
CASSSAGGRETQYF
>TRBJ2-7|TRBV5-1
CASSLIATNSYEQYF
>-|TRBV5-1
CASSRGTGSREQYF
>TRBJ1-5|TRBV6-6
CASSSSTGAQPQHF
>TRBJ1-5|TRBV27
CASSSIPGVQPQHF
>TRBJ1-3|TRBV5-8
CASSLQGTGNTIYF
>TRBJ2-1|TRBV10-1
CASSESVRGLAVTHEQFF
>TRBJ1-1|TRBV6-1
CASSVEGALTEAFF
>TRBJ2-5|TRBV9
CASSVGSGQGLQTQYF
>TRBJ2-3|TRBV7-8
CASSLLTSTDTQYF
>TRBJ2-2|TRBV5-6
CASSLGQGANTGELFF
>TRBJ1-6|TRBV7-2
CASSLGATYNSPLHF
>-|TRBV15
CATSSRGRSTYEQYF
>TRBJ1-6|TRBV30
CAWSPALPRKNSPLHF
>TRBJ2-3|TRBV25-1
CASSVIGVTGSTDTQYF